Sequencing of this T cell receptor beta chain was carried out in a study of identical twins. A universal primer site was added by template switching, and unique molecular identifiers were carried by the cDNA. Via MiXCR, TCRdb re-called the 5' RACE reads, giving one row per CDR3 protein. This table holds about 340,000 distinct CDR3 sequences, roughly 10% found once. This clonotype showed up many times. Its antigen is still unknown. This CDR3 has 17 residues. The V segment lost 7 bases and the J segment 1 base; nucleotides outside the gene matches: 13. Germline V gene lookup returns CDR1 ENHRY and CDR2 SYGVKD. Study outcomes and limitations: Excess sharing between twins was weaker in beta out-of-frame sequences.

This receptor was identified in a woman aged 45 to 65 in good health. What was sequenced was naive T cells sorted from blood. The chain employs TRBV10-3 and TRBJ1-3, with 7 bases that match TRBD1. The CDR3 sequence is CAITAGQIVGSGNTIYF. The CDR3 region has the DNA TGTGCCATCACGGCGGGACAGATTGTAGGGTCTGGAAACACCATATATTTT.